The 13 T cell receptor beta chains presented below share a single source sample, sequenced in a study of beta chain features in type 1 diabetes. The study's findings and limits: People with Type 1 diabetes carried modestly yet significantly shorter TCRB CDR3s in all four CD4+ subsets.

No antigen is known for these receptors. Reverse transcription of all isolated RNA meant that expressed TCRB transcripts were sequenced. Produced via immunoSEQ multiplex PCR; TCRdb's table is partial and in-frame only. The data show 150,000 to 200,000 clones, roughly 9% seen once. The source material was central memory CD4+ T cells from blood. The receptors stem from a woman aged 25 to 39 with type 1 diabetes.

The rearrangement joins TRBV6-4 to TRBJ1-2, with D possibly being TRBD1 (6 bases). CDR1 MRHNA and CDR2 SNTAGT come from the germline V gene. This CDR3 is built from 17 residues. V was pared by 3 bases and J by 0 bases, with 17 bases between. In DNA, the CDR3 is TGTGCCAGCAGTGAGTCCGGGACAAGCCGAGCTAACTATGGCTACACCTTC. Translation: CASSESGTSRANYGYTF.

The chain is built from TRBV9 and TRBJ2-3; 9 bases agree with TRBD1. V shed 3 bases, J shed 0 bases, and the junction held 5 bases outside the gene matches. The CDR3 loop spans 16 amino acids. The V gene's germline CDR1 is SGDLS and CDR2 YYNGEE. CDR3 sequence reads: CASSARQGESTDTQYF. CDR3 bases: TGTGCCAGCAGCGCCAGACAGGGGGAAAGCACAGATACGCAGTATTTT.

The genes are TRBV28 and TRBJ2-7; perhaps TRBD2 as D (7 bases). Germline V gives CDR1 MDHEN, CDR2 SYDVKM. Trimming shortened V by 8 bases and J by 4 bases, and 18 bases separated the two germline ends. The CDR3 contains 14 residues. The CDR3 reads CASRGGGDRYEQYF. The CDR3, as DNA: TGTGCCAGCCGAGGGGGAGGGGACCGATACGAGCAGTACTTC.

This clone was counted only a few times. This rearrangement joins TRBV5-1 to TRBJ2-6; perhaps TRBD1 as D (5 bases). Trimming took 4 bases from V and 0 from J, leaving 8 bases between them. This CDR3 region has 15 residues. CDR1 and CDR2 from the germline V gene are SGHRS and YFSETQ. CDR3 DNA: TGCGCCAGCAGCGCTAGGGGCTCTGGGGCCAACGTCCTGACTTTC. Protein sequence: CASSARGSGANVLTF.

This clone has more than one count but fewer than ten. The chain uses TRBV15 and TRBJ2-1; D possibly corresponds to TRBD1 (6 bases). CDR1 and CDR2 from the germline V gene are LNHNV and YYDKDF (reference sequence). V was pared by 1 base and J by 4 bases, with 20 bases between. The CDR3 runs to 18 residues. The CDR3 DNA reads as TGTGCCACCAGCAGAGTTGGGACCCGGGACACCTCTTACAATGAGCAGTTCTTC. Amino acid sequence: CATSRVGTRDTSYNEQFF.

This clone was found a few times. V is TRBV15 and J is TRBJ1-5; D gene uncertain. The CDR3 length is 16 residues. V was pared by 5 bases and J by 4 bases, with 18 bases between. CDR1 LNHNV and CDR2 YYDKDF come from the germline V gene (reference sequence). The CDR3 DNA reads TGTGCCACCAGCCTATGGTCTCAGGAAGGTAATCAGCCCCAGCATTTT. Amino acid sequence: CATSLWSQEGNQPQHF.

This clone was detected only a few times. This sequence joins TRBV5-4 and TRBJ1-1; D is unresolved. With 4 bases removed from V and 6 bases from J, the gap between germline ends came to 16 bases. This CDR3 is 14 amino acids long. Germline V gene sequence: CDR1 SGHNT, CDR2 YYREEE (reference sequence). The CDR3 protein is CASSEGSTRAEAFF. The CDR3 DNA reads TGTGCCAGCAGCGAAGGAAGTACGCGGGCTGAAGCTTTCTTT.

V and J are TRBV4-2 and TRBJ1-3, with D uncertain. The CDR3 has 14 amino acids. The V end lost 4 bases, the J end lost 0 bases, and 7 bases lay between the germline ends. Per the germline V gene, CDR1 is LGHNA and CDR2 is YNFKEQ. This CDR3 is CASSRRSSGNTIYF. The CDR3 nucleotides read TGTGCCAGCAGCCGGAGGAGCTCTGGAAACACCATATATTTT.

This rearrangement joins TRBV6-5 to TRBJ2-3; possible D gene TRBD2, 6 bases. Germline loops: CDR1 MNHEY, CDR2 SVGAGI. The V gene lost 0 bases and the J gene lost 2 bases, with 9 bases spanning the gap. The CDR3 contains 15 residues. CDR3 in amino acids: CASSYSAGDTDTQYF. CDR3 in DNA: TGTGCCAGCAGTTACTCAGCGGGTGACACAGATACGCAGTATTTT.

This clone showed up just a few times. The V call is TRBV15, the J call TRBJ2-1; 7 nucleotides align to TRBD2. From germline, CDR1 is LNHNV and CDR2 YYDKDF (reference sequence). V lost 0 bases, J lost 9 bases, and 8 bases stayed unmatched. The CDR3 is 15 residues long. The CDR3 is CATSRDLGTNIEQFF. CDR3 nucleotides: TGTGCCACCAGCAGAGATCTTGGGACTAACATTGAGCAGTTCTTC. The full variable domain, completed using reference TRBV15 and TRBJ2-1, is DAMVIQNPRYQVTQFGKPVTLSCSQTLNHNVMYWYQQKSSQAPKLLFHYYDKDFNNEADTPDNFQSRRPNTSFCFLDIRSPGLGDTAMYLCATSRDLGTNIEQFFGPGTRLTVL.

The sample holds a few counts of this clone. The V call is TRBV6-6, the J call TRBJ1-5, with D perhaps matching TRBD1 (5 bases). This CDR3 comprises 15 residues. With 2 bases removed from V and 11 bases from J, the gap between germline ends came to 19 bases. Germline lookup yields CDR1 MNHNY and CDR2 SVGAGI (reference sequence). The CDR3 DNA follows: TGTGCCAGCAGTTACCATGGAGGGGCGACCGGGGCCCAGCATTTT. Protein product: CASSYHGGATGAQHF.

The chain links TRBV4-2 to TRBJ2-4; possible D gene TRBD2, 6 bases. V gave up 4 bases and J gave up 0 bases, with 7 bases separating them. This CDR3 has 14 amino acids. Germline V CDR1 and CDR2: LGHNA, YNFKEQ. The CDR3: CASSPGGAKNIQYF. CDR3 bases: TGTGCCAGCAGCCCCGGGGGAGCCAAAAACATTCAGTACTTC.

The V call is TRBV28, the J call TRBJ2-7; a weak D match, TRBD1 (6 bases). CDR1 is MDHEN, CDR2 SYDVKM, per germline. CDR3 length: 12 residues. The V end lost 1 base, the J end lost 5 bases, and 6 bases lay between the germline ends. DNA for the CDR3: TGTGCCAGCAGTTTATACAGGGACGAGCAGTACTTC. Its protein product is CASSLYRDEQYF.